This section outlines one TCR beta chain sequence together with its context. The V and J ends lost 0 bases and 5 bases respectively, with 16 bases between them. This CDR3 contains 17 residues. Germline V gene sequence: CDR1 SGHTA, CDR2 FQGTGA. The source of the sample is a study of cytomegalovirus exposure and HLA in healthy donors. Profiling relied on immunoSEQ multiplex PCR, and the TCRdb table lists in-frame clones only, not all of them. The sample has fewer than 100,000 clones, roughly 90% seen once. Input material: PBMCs. The chain carries TRBV7-3 and TRBJ2-2, with TRBD1 as a possible D gene (6 bases). The receptor was isolated from a man aged 25 to 45 in good health and CMV-seronegative. CDR3 sequence: CASSLTLETGRTGELFF. CDR3 bases: TGTGCCAGCAGCTTAACACTAGAGACAGGTCGAACCGGGGAGCTGTTTTTT.